Described below is a single T cell receptor beta chain sequence and its context. This record comes from a study of technical replicates of blood from a few donors. Method: immunoSEQ multiplex PCR; TCRdb's copy keeps in-frame clones and lacks some. The sample contains roughly 60,000 clones, 75% to 90% of which appear only once. CDR1 ENHRY and CDR2 SYGVKD come from the germline V gene. The CDR3 contains 15 residues. Deletions cut 11 bases from V and 4 bases from J, with 23 bases between. Sequences were obtained from PBMCs. The rearrangement uses TRBV10-3 and TRBJ1-2; D unresolved. The sequence derives from a human donor in good health. Some clones in this sample may be carry-over from other donors' samples. Here the CDR3 reads CASRLEGTSFYGYTF. The CDR3 DNA follows: TGTGCCTCCAGATTGGAGGGAACCTCTTTCTATGGCTACACCTTC.